This T cell receptor (beta chain) derives from a study of control samples from healthy donors and cancer patients. TCRdb's table, derived via immunoSEQ multiplex PCR, lists solely in-frame clones and lacks some. The sample shows 73,000 or so clones, less than 90% of them seen only once. Germline V CDR1 and CDR2: MNHNS, SASEGT. The CDR3 loop spans 12 amino acids. V was shortened by 1 base and J by 6 bases, with 4 bases between the two germline ends. The chain carries TRBV6-1 and TRBJ2-4; D remains unclear. Sequenced input: blood. The clonotype originates from a woman aged 45-60 years in good health. The CDR3 nucleotides read TGTGCCAGCAGTGAAGGGATAAACATTCAGTACTTC. This encodes CASSEGINIQYF.